This record concerns one TCR beta chain sequence. Its antigen remains unidentified. From germline, CDR1 is SNHLY and CDR2 FYNNEI. The CDR3 extends over 16 amino acids. The V and J ends lost 5 bases and 9 bases respectively, with 20 bases between them. Using immunoSEQ multiplex PCR, the repertoire was profiled, and TCRdb retains in-frame clones only, with some absent. The sample includes 40,000 to 55,000 clones, 70% to 85% seen only once; the top ten take more than 6.5%. This sample stems from a study of a mutant IDH1 vaccine in newly diagnosed glioma. Study-wide findings and caveats: Pseudoprogression showed no apparent link to changes in top peripheral T cell clonotypes.

Time point denoted: week 35, safety follow-up. In the vaccine, a single dose held 300 ug of the mutant IDH1 20-mer peptide, along with topical imiquimod. Eight vaccinations went to patients in weeks 1, 3, 5, 7, 11, 15, 19, 23. Patients carried new grade 3 or 4 IDH1-mutant astrocytomas lacking nuclear ATRX. This rearrangement joins TRBV2 to TRBJ1-6, with D possibly being TRBD1 (6 bases). This clonotype originated in a man aged 35-49 years with glioma. This material consisted of PBMCs, taken from a glioma patient whose treatment included an IDH1 peptide vaccine. CDR3 amino acids: CASSRWGALISSPLHF. CDR3 nucleotide sequence: TGTGCCAGCAGTCGATGGGGGGCCCTGATAAGTTCACCCCTCCACTTT. Together with reference TRBV2 and TRBJ1-6, the CDR3 gives the full variable domain: EPEVTQTPSHQVTQMGQEVILRCVPISNHLYFYWYRQILGQKVEFLVSFYNNEISEKSEIFDDQFSVERPDGSNFTLKIRSTKLEDSAMYFCASSRWGALISSPLHFGNGTRLTVT.